The source of this T cell receptor (beta chain) is a study of early T cells in non-severe SARS-CoV-2 infection. Study in general: The study sequenced bulk RNA from unsorted whole blood, with chains unpaired. Study conclusions and caveats: Clonotype matching in VDJdb favored anti-spike CD8 responses and did not capture private and CD4 specificities.

By sample fraction, this clonotype is medium-sized. Its antigen is unidentified. Germline V lookup: CDR1 SGHTA, CDR2 FQGTGA. V shed 8 bases and J 7 bases; nucleotides not matched to a gene: 14. The CDR3 is 16 residues long. Separate cDNA molecules each had unique molecular identifiers attached to them. One entry per CDR3 protein, called by TCRdb with MiXCR from the 5' RACE reads. Of roughly 54,000 distinct CDR3 sequences listed, about 8% are singletons. The chain recombines TRBV7-3 with TRBJ1-3, with 10 bases matching TRBD1. The source is an adult who was a healthcare worker with PCR-confirmed SARS-CoV-2 infection or an uninfected control (not recorded which). Sample: whole blood, taken at baseline. This chain's CDR3 is CASDHTPGQGSNTIYF. The CDR3 nucleotides are TGTGCCAGCGATCATACACCGGGACAGGGGTCGAACACCATATATTTT.